The 20 T cell receptor beta chains presented below share a single source sample, sequenced in a study of PD-1 blockade in mismatch repair-deficient tumors. Measured with immunoSEQ multiplex PCR; TCRdb has only the in-frame clones, and not every one. Among more than 95,000 clones listed, 86% were seen once. The specimen was peripheral blood, collected 44 weeks after starting pembrolizumab. The receptor source for this set is an adult with mismatch repair-deficient cancer.

The gene calls are TRBV6-1 and TRBJ1-1; the D gene is possibly TRBD1 (5 bases). In germline, CDR1 is MNHNS, CDR2 SASEGT. The V end lost 7 bases, the J end lost 1 base, and 16 bases lay between the germline ends. This CDR3 spans 15 amino acids. CDR3 in DNA: TGTGCCAGCACTGCGAGGGGAACAAAGAACACTGAAGCTTTCTTT. Translated, it gives CASTARGTKNTEAFF.

This chain connects TRBV2 to TRBJ1-4; D is undetermined. Per the germline V gene, CDR1 is SNHLY and CDR2 is FYNNEI. The CDR3 spans 16 residues. The V gene lost 6 bases and the J gene lost 4 bases, with 18 bases spanning the gap. The CDR3 nucleotides are TGTGCCAGCAGCTGGCGGCGGGCAGTTATTAATGAAAAACTGTTTTTT. Protein: CASSWRRAVINEKLFF.

The genes are TRBV7-2 and TRBJ1-2; D unresolved. This CDR3 spans 14 amino acids. V was clipped by 1 base and J by 1 base, with 7 bases between them. Germline V CDR1 and CDR2: SGHTA, FQGNSA. CDR3 nucleotides: TGTGCCAGCAGCTTAGGACCGAATAACTATGGCTACACCTTC. The encoded protein is CASSLGPNNYGYTF.

The chain recombines TRBV27 with TRBJ2-3; D perhaps matches TRBD1 (6 bases). Germline lookup yields CDR1 MNHEY and CDR2 SMNVEV (reference sequence). The V end was cut by 5 bases, the J end by 5 bases, with 23 bases between. The CDR3 has 17 amino acids. CDR3 region: CASSIIGATGTQDTQYF. Written as DNA, the CDR3 is TGTGCCAGCAGTATTATAGGTGCAACCGGGACACAAGATACGCAGTATTTT.

This rearrangement joins TRBV19 to TRBJ2-1, with TRBD2 matching over 10 bases. CDR1 and CDR2 from the germline V gene are LNHDA and SQIVND (reference sequence). CDR3 length equals 16 residues. V was pared by 6 bases and J by 1 base, with 6 bases of the junction left unmatched. CDR3 residues: CASRTSGTLSYNEQFF. CDR3 coding DNA: TGTGCCAGTAGAACTAGCGGGACCCTATCCTACAATGAGCAGTTCTTC.

The chain links TRBV7-9 to TRBJ2-5; TRBD2 matches 8 bases. The CDR3 contains 16 residues. Trimming removed 5 bases from V and 0 bases from J; junction bases left unmatched: 8. In germline, CDR1 is SEHNR, CDR2 FQNEAQ (reference sequence). The CDR3 coding sequence is TGTGCCAGCAGCATTAGCGGGACATGGCACCAAGAGACCCAGTACTTC. Protein sequence: CASSISGTWHQETQYF.

The chain joins TRBV13 to TRBJ1-1; D perhaps matches TRBD1 (5 bases). Trimming stripped 4 bases from V and 3 bases from J, with 12 bases between. This CDR3 is 14 amino acids long. CDR1 and CDR2 (germline): PRHDT, FYEKMQ (reference sequence). CDR3 coding DNA: TGTGCCAGCAGCTCCCAGGGTGGAGACACTGAAGCTTTCTTT. Translated: CASSSQGGDTEAFF.

This rearrangement joins TRBV7-9 to TRBJ2-1, with 11 nucleotides matching TRBD2. The V gene's germline CDR1 is SEHNR and CDR2 FQNEAQ (reference sequence). The CDR3 loop spans 15 amino acids. The J segment lost 5 bases and the V segment lost 2 bases, leaving 2 bases of the junction unmatched. CDR3 sequence reads: CASSLLGLADNEQFF. CDR3 sequence (DNA): TGTGCCAGCAGCTTATTGGGACTAGCGGACAATGAGCAGTTCTTC.

This sequence joins TRBV4-1 and TRBJ2-7; TRBD1 might be the D (6 bases). Germline values: CDR1 MGHRA, CDR2 YSYEKL. The V and J ends lost 0 bases and 4 bases respectively, with 13 bases between them. The CDR3 covers 15 residues. The CDR3 region is CASSQERTDYYEQYF. The DNA of the CDR3 is TGCGCCAGCAGCCAAGAAAGGACAGATTATTACGAGCAGTACTTC.

The chain links TRBV7-2 to TRBJ2-7; a weak D match, TRBD2 (6 bases). V lost 5 bases to trimming and J lost 2 bases, with 10 bases between them. The CDR3 is 13 residues long. CDR1 SGHTA and CDR2 FQGNSA come from the germline V gene. DNA of the CDR3: TGTGCCAGCAGCGTTAGCGGTACCTACGAGCAGTACTTC. Translation: CASSVSGTYEQYF.

This chain joins TRBV4-1 and TRBJ2-5, with 7 bases identical to TRBD1. The germline V gene has CDR1 MGHRA and CDR2 YSYEKL. The CDR3 is 18 amino acids. V shed 6 bases and J 2 bases; nucleotides not matched to a gene: 18. This chain's CDR3 is CASSPAGTASGTQETQYF. In DNA, the CDR3 is TGCGCCAGCAGTCCGGCCGGGACAGCCTCTGGTACACAAGAGACCCAGTACTTC.

This rearrangement joins TRBV5-4 to TRBJ2-4; TRBD1 agrees at 8 bases. Germline CDR1 reads SGHNT; CDR2 reads YYREEE (reference sequence). This CDR3 is built from 18 residues. With 4 bases clipped from V and 4 bases from J, the junction kept 16 bases outside the gene matches. CDR3 sequence reads: CASSRTGLGDLLKNIQYF. In nucleotides, the CDR3 is TGTGCCAGCAGCCGGACAGGGTTAGGGGACTTATTAAAAAACATTCAGTACTTC.

The rearrangement uses TRBV5-1 and TRBJ1-4, with 10 bases identical to TRBD1. Losses at the gene ends were 3 bases for V and 9 bases for J; bases not matched to a gene: 8. This CDR3 region has 15 residues. Germline-derived CDR1 and CDR2 are SGHRS and YFSETQ. The CDR3 nucleotides are TGCGCCAGCAGCTCTCCGGGACAGGGGAGACAAAAACTGTTTTTT. Its protein is CASSSPGQGRQKLFF.

This clone appeared once. The gene calls are TRBV10-2 and TRBJ2-5; D call uncertain. The J call may be incorrect, as the DNA end agrees better with TRBJ2-7. Germline-derived CDR1 and CDR2 are WSHSY and SAAADI. CDR3 size: 11 residues. The CDR3 sequence: CASSASYEQYF. CDR3 nucleotide sequence: TGCGCCAGCAGTGCTTCCTACGAGCAGTACTTC.

The chain employs TRBV4-3 and TRBJ2-1, with 14 positions matching TRBD2. V was clipped by 3 bases and J by 0 bases; unmatched bases: 1. CDR3 length equals 17 residues. Per germline, CDR1 LGHNA and CDR2 YSLEER. The chain's CDR3 is CASSQGTSGSSYNEQFF. CDR3 DNA sequence: TGCGCCAGCAGCCAGGGGACTAGCGGGAGCTCCTACAATGAGCAGTTCTTC.

DNA for the CDR3: TGTGCCAGCAGCTTAGCGGGGGCGGAATTGAACACCGGGGAGCTGTTTTTT. This codes for CASSLAGAELNTGELFF. V is TRBV7-6 and J is TRBJ2-2; weak D call: TRBD1 (6 bases). Germline V gene sequence: CDR1 SGHVS, CDR2 FNYEAQ. CDR3 length: 17 residues. V was shortened by 0 bases and J by 1 base, with 12 bases between the two germline ends. Supplemented by reference TRBV7-6 and TRBJ2-2, the full variable domain reads GAGVSQSPRYKVTKRGQDVALRCDPISGHVSLYWYRQALGQGPEFLTYFNYEAQQDKSGLPNDRFSAERPEGSISTLTIQRTEQRDSAMYRCASSLAGAELNTGELFFGEGSRLTVL.

This clone showed up just once. The rearrangement links TRBV21-1 to TRBJ1-5; the table calls TRBD1, which could not be checked here. TRBV21-1 is listed as a pseudogene. The CDR3 loop spans 15 amino acids. The CDR3 region is CASSNGVQGVEPQHF. CDR3 DNA: TGTGCCAGCAGCAATGGGGTACAGGGAGTGGAGCCCCAGCATTTT.

The rearrangement links TRBV11-2 to TRBJ2-6; D is unresolved. Germline assignment: CDR1 SGHAT and CDR2 FQNNGV. The germline V and J ends were trimmed by 4 bases and 4 bases, with 8 bases remaining between them. This CDR3 has 14 amino acids. The CDR3 DNA sequence: TGTGCCAGCAGCTCCTTAACGGGGGCCAACGTCCTGACTTTC. Its translation is CASSSLTGANVLTF.

This chain links TRBV21-1 with TRBJ2-1. TRBV21-1 is tagged as a pseudogene. This CDR3 region has 14 residues. CDR3 sequence: CASSKPSRHNEQFF. CDR3 nucleotide sequence: TGTGCCAGCAGCAAACCTTCCAGACACAATGAGCAGTTCTTC.

The V and J genes are TRBV9 and TRBJ1-1; tentatively, D is TRBD1 (6 bases). The CDR3 consists of 15 residues. The V and J ends lost 0 bases and 6 bases respectively, with 15 bases between them. Germline loops: CDR1 SGDLS, CDR2 YYNGEE. Written as DNA, the CDR3 is TGTGCCAGCAGCGTAGCTTCGACAGGAGGAGCTGAAGCTTTCTTT. Translated: CASSVASTGGAEAFF.